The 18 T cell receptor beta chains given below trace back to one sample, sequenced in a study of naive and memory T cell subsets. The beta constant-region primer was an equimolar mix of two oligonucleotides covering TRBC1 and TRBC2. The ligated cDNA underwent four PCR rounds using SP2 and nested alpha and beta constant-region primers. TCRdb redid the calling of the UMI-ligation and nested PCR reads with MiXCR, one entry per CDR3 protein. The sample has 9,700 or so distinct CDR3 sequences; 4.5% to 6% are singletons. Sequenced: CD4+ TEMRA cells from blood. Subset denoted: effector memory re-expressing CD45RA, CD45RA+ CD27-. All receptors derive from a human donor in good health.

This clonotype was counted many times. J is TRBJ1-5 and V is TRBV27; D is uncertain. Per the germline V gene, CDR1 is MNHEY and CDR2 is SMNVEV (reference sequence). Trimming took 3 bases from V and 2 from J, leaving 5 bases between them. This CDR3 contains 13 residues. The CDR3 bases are TGTGCCAGCAGTTTGGTTGGCAATCAGCCCCAGCATTTT. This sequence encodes CASSLVGNQPQHF.

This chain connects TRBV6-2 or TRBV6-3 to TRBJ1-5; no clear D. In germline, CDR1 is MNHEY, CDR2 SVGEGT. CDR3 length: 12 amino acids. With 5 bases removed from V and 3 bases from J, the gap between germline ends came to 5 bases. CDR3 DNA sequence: TGTGCCAGCAGTACCTACAATCAGCCCCAGCATTTT. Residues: CASSTYNQPQHF.

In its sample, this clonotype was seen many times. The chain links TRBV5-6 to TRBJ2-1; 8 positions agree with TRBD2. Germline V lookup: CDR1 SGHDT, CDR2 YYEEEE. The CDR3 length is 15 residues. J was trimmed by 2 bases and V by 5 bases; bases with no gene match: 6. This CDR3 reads CASREAGEPYNEQFF. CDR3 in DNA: TGTGCCAGCAGAGAAGCGGGAGAACCCTACAATGAGCAGTTCTTC.

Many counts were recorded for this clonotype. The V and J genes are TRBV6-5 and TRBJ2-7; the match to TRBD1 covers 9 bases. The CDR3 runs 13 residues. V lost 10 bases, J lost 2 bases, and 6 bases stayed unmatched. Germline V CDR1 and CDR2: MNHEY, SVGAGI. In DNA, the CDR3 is TGTGCCACACGGACAGGGGACACCTACGAGCAGTACTTC. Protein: CATRTGDTYEQYF.

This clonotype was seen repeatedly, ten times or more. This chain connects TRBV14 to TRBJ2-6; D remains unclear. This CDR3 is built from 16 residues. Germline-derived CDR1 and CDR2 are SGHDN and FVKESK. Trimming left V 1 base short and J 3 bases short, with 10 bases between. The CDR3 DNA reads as TGTGCCAGCAGCCAAGTCGGTTCCCTTGGGGCCAACGTCCTGACTTTC. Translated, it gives CASSQVGSLGANVLTF.

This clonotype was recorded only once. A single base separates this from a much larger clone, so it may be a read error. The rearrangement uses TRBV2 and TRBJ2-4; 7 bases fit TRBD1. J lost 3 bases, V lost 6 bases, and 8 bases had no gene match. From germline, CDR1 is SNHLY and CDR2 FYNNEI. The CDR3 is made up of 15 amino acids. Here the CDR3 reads CASRDTGVDKNIQYF. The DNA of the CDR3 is TGTGCCAGCAGAGATACAGGGGTTGACAAAAACATTCAGTACTTC.

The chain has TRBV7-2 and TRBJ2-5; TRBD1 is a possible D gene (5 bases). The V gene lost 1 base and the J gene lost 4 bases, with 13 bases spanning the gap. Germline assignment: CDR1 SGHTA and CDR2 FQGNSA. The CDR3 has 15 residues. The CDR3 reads CASSLGGQGRETQYF. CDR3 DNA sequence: TGTGCCAGCAGCTTAGGGGGTCAGGGCCGAGAGACCCAGTACTTC.

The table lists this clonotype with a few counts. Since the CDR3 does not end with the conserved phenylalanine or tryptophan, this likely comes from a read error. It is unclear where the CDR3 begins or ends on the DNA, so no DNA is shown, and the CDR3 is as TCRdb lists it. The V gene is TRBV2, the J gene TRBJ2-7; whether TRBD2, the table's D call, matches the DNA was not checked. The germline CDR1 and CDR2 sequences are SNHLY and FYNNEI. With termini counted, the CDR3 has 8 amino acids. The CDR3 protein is CATGSPRD.

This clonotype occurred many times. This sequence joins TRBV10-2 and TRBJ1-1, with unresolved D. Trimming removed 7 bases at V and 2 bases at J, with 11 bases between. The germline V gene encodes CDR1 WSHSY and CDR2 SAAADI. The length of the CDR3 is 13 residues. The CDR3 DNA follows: TGCGCCAGCAAAGAGGGAGGAAACACTGAAGCTTTCTTT. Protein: CASKEGGNTEAFF.

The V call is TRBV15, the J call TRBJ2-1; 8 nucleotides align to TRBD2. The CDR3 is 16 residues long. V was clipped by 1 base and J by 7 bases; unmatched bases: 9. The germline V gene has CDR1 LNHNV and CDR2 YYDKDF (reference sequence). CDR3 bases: TGTGCCACCAGCAGAGGGGTAGCGGGGTCGGGTAATGAGCAGTTCTTC. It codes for CATSRGVAGSGNEQFF.

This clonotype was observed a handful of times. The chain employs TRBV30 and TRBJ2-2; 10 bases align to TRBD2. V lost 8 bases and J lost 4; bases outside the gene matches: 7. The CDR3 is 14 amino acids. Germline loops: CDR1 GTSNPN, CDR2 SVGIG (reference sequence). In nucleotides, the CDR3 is TGTGCCGGTAGCGGGGGGAACTCCACCGGGGAGCTGTTTTTT. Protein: CAGSGGNSTGELFF.

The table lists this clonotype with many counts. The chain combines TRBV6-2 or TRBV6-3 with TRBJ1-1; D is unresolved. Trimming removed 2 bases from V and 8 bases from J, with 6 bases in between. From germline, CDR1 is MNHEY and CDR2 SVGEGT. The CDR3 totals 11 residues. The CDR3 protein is CASSYAREAFF. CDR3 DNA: TGTGCCAGCAGTTACGCCCGGGAAGCTTTCTTT.

Written as DNA, the CDR3 is TGTGCCAGTAGTAGGGGACTAGGTAGGGGTGAGGATCAGCCCCAGCATTTT. Encoded protein: CASSRGLGRGEDQPQHF. The J gene is TRBJ1-5, the V gene TRBV19; D might be TRBD1 (5 bases). Germline CDR1 reads LNHDA; CDR2 reads SQIVND (reference sequence). V lost 4 bases and J lost 5, with 21 bases in between. CDR3 length: 17 amino acids.

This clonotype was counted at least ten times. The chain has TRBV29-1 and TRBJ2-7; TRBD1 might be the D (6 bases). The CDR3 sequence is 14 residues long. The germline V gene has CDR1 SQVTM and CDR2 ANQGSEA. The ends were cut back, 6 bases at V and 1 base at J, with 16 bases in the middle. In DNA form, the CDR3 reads TGCAGCGTGCAACCGGGGACACAATCCTACGAGCAGTACTTC. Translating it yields CSVQPGTQSYEQYF.

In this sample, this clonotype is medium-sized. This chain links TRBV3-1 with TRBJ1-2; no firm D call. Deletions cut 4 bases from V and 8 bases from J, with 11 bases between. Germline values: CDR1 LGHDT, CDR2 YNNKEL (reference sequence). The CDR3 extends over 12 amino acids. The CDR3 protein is CASSLGPEGYTF. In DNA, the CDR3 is TGTGCCAGCAGCCTTGGACCCGAAGGCTACACCTTC.

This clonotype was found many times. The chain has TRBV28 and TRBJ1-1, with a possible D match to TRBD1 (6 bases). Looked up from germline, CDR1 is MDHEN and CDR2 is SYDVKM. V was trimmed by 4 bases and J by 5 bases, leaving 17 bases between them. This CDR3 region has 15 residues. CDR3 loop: CASSSPTGLGTEAFF. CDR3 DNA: TGTGCCAGCAGTTCGCCCACAGGGTTAGGGACTGAAGCTTTCTTT.

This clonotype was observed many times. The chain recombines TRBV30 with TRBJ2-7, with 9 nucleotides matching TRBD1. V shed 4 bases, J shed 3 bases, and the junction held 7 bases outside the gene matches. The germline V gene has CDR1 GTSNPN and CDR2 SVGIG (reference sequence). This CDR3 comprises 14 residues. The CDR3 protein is CAWIPRTGVYEQYF. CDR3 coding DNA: TGTGCCTGGATCCCGCGGACAGGGGTCTACGAGCAGTACTTC. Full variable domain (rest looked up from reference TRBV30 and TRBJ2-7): SQTIHQWPATLVQPVGSPLSLECTVEGTSNPNLYWYRQAAGRGLQLLFYSVGIGQISSEVPQNLSASRPQDRQFILSSKKLLLSDSGFYLCAWIPRTGVYEQYFGPGTRLTVT.

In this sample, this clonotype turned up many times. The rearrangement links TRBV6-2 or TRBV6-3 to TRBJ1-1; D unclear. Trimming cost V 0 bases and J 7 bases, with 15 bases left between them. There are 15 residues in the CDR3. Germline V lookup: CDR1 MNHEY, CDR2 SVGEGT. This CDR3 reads CASSYSSVASIEAFF. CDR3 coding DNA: TGTGCCAGCAGTTACTCGAGTGTGGCTTCAATTGAAGCTTTCTTT.